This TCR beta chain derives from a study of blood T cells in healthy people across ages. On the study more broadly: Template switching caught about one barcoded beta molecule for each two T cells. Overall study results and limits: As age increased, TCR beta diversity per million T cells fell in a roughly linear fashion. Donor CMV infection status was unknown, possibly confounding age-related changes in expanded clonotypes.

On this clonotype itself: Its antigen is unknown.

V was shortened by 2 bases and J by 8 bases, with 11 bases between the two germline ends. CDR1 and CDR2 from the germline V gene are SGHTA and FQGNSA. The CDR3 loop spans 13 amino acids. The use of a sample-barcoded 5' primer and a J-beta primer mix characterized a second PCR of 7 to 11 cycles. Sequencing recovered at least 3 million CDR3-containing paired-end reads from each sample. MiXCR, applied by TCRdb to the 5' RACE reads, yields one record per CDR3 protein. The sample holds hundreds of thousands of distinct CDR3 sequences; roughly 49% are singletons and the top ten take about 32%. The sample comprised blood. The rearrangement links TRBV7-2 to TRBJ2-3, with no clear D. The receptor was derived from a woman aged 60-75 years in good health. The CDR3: CASSLNHLATQYF. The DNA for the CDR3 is TGTGCCAGCAGCTTAAACCATTTGGCTACGCAGTATTTT.